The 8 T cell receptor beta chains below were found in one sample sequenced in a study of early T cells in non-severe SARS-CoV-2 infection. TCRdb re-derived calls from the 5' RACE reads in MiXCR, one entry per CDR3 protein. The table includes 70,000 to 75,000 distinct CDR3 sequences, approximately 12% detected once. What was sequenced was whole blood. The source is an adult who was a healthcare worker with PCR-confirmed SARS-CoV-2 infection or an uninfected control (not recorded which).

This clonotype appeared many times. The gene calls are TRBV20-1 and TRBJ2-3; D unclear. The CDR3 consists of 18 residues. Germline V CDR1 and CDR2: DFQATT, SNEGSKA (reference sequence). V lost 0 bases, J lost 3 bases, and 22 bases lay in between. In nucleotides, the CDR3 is TGCAGTGCTAGAGATCAGGCTGGGCCCCCCGGGTCGACAGATACGCAGTATTTT. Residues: CSARDQAGPPGSTDTQYF.

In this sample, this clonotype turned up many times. For the CDR3, the DNA is TGTGCCAGCAGCTTATACCCTCCTAGCGGGCGTCCTTCCTACGAGCAGTACTTC. Its protein product is CASSLYPPSGRPSYEQYF. The gene calls are TRBV7-2 and TRBJ2-7, with 8 bases fitting TRBD2. Germline values: CDR1 SGHTA, CDR2 FQGNSA. The CDR3 is made up of 18 amino acids. The V gene end was trimmed by 2 bases and the J gene end by 1 base; junction bases not matched to a gene: 13.

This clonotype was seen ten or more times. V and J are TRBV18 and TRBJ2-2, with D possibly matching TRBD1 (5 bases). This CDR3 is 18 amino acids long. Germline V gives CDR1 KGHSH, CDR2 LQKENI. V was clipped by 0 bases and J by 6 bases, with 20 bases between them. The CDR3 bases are TGTGCCAGCTCACCACCGTCAGGGCCCCGACTTAAGGCCGGGGAGCTGTTTTTT. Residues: CASSPPSGPRLKAGELFF.

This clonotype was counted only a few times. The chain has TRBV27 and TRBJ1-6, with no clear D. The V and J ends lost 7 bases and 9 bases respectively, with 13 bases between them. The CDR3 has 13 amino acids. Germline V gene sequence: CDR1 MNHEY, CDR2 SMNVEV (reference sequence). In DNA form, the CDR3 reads TGTGCCAGCACCAACCGGGGATCTTCACCCCTCCACTTT. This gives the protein CASTNRGSSPLHF.

This CDR3 reads CASSLYAGISYEQYF. The CDR3 DNA follows: TGTGCCAGCAGTTTATACGCAGGTATCTCCTACGAGCAGTACTTC. The chain combines TRBV27 with TRBJ2-7; D not certain. Germline lookup yields CDR1 MNHEY and CDR2 SMNVEV (reference sequence). V lost 1 base and J lost 0, with 10 bases in between. This CDR3 is 15 amino acids long.

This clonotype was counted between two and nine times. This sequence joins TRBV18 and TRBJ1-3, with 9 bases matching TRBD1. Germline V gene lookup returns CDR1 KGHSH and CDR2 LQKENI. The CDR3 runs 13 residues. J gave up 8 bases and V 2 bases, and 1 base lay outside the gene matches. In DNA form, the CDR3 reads TGTGCCAGCTCACCAAGGACAGGGGACACCATATATTTT. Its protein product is CASSPRTGDTIYF. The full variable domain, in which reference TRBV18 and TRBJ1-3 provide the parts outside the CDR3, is NAGVMQNPRHLVRRRGQEARLRCSPMKGHSHVYWYRQLPEEGLKFMVYLQKENIIDESGMPKERFSAEFPKEGPSILRIQQVVRGDSAAYFCASSPRTGDTIYFGEGSWLTVV.

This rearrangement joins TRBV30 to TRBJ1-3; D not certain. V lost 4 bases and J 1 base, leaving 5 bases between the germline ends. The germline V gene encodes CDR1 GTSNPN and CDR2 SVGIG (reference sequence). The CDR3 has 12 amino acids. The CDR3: CAWKRSGNTIYF. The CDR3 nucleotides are TGTGCCTGGAAAAGGTCTGGAAACACCATATATTTT.

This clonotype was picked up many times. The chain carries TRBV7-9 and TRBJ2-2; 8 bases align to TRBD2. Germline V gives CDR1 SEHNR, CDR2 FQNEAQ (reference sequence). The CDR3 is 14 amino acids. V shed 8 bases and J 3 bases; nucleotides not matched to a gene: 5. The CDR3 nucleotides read TGTGCCAGCCCGGGAGGGGTGGACACCGGGGAGCTGTTTTTT. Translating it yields CASPGGVDTGELFF.